This T cell receptor beta chain was found in a study of shared clonotypes between healthy human individuals. Findings of the study overall: What naive subsets generally showed was a larger estimated richness than memory subsets showed. Clonotype sharing among donors, it was expected, would be affected by sequencing depth.

Naive CD8 cells lacked CD45RO and underwent positive selection for CCR7, leaving out terminally differentiated effector memory CD45RA+ cells. For this clone: Its target is unknown.

Only in-frame clones appear in the TCRdb table, and some are missing; sequencing was by immunoSEQ multiplex PCR. The table includes under 600,000 clones, roughly 98% detected once. CDR1 SNHLY and CDR2 FYNNEI come from the germline V gene. This CDR3 has 12 residues. The V gene lost 8 bases and the J gene lost 4 bases, with 10 bases spanning the gap. This TCR was recovered from a man aged 30 to 45 in good health. Sequencing was done on a sample of naive CD8+ T cells sorted from blood. The J gene is TRBJ2-3, the V gene TRBV2, with D unresolved. CDR3 sequence: CASLEGPDTQYF. The DNA for the CDR3 is TGTGCCAGCCTCGAAGGGCCAGATACGCAGTATTTT.